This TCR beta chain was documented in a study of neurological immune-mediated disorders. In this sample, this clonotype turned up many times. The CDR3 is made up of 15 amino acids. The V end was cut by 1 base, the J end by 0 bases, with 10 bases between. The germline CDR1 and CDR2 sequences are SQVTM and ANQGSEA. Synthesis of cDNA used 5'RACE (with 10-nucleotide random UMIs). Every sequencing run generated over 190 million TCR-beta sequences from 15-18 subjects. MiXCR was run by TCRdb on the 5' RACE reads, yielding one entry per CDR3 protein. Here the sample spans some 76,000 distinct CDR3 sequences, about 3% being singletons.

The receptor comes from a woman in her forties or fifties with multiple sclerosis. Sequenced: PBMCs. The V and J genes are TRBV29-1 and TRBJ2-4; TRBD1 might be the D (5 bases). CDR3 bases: TGCAGCGTTGAAGCCAGGGCCCTAGCCAAAAACATTCAGTACTTC. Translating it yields CSVEARALAKNIQYF.